The clone carrying this TCR beta chain was counted between two and nine times. Its antigen is currently unknown. This sample is drawn from a study of a mutant IDH1 vaccine in newly diagnosed glioma. The wider study: Commencement of vaccination occurred 4-6 weeks following radiotherapy alone, or concurrently with temozolomide cycles. Week 35 brought visit V12, which was followed by visit V13 at week 47.

Sequenced by immunoSEQ multiplex PCR; TCRdb stores in-frame clones only, minus some. In the table there are some 87,000 clones, 81% of which are singletons. CDR1 and CDR2 from the germline V gene are SGHVS and FNYEAQ. V shed 1 base and J shed 3 bases, with 10 bases lying between them. The CDR3 is 15 residues long. Time point described: week 47, end of study. The vaccine gave 300 ug of a 20-mer mutant IDH1 peptide subcutaneously per dose. The study enrolled donors with new WHO grade 3 or 4 IDH1-mutant, ATRX-lost astrocytomas. This clonotype was sampled from a man in his forties or fifties with glioma. This chain uses TRBV7-6 with TRBJ1-5; D possibly corresponds to TRBD1 (6 bases). The source was PBMCs, collected from a glioma patient whose treatment included an IDH1 peptide vaccine. This chain's CDR3 is CASSLDTGLNQPQHF. The CDR3 coding sequence is TGTGCCAGCAGCTTAGACACAGGGCTCAATCAGCCCCAGCATTTT.